Presented here are 5 T cell receptor beta chains from one specimen sequenced in a study of beta chain features in type 1 diabetes. Isolated RNA was reverse transcribed in full, so expressed TCRB transcripts were sequenced. Sequenced by immunoSEQ multiplex PCR; TCRdb stores in-frame clones only, minus some. The sample records roughly 450,000 clones, about 15% being singletons. Sequenced material: naive CD4+ T cells from blood. The source of these receptors is a man aged 25-45 years in good health.

The chain recombines TRBV30 with TRBJ1-4; 9 bases agree with TRBD1. The CDR3 contains 14 residues. Per germline, CDR1 GTSNPN and CDR2 SVGIG (reference sequence). The trim removed 2 bases at V and 6 bases at J, leaving 4 bases unmatched. CDR3 sequence (DNA): TGTGCCTGGAGTACCGGGACAGGGTATGAAAAACTGTTTTTT. Translating it yields CAWSTGTGYEKLFF.

This clone was seen a handful of times. This chain joins TRBV13 and TRBJ2-7; D ambiguous. V lost 7 bases and J lost 2, with 12 bases in between. Germline V lookup: CDR1 PRHDT, CDR2 FYEKMQ (reference sequence). The CDR3 contains 13 residues. CDR3 in amino acids: CASKLGRTYEQYF. The CDR3, as DNA: TGTGCCAGCAAGCTGGGTAGGACCTACGAGCAGTACTTC.

This chain joins TRBV10-3 and TRBJ2-5; no firm D call. This CDR3 comprises 14 residues. CDR1 and CDR2 from the germline V gene are ENHRY and SYGVKD. Trimming shortened V by 0 bases and J by 2 bases, and 7 bases separated the two germline ends. CDR3 coding DNA: TGTGCCATCAGTGAGTCGAAGCAACAAGAGACCCAGTACTTC. It is translated as CAISESKQQETQYF.

This clone appeared a few times. This chain connects TRBV5-6 to TRBJ2-3; D is ambiguous. Looked up from germline, CDR1 is SGHDT and CDR2 is YYEEEE. With 1 base removed from V and 7 bases from J, the gap between germline ends came to 16 bases. The CDR3 totals 15 residues. The CDR3 nucleotides read TGTGCCAGCAGCTTGATCTCACTGCGCTGGAATACGCAGTATTTT. Encoded protein: CASSLISLRWNTQYF.

The chain carries TRBV13 and TRBJ2-7; 12 bases align to TRBD2. V gave up 4 bases and J gave up 3 bases; unmatched junction bases: 4. CDR1 and CDR2 from the germline V gene are PRHDT and FYEKMQ (reference sequence). CDR3 length: 15 residues. In nucleotides, the CDR3 is TGTGCCAGCAGCTCCGGACTAGCGGGGAACTACGAGCAGTACTTC. Its translation is CASSSGLAGNYEQYF.